This entry lists 13 T cell receptor beta chains sequenced from one sample in a study of breast tumors, draining lymph nodes, adjacent tissues. Samples came from axillary lymph nodes draining the breast cancer. TCRdb recomputed calls from the multiplex PCR reads with MiXCR, one row per CDR3 protein. The sample comprises about 270,000 distinct CDR3 sequences, 30% of which are singletons, and about 1.2% rests with the top ten. The sample was axillary lymph node tissue. Receptors were obtained from a female donor with breast cancer. Some clones in this sample may be carry-over from other donors' samples.

CDR3 amino acids: CASSLPLDSHFGYTF. In DNA form, the CDR3 reads TGTGCCAGCAGTTTACCCTTGGACAGCCACTTTGGCTACACCTTC. This sequence joins TRBV12-3 or TRBV12-4 and TRBJ1-2; D is possibly TRBD1 (6 bases). Trimming stripped 2 bases from V and 7 bases from J, with 17 bases between. This CDR3 comprises 15 residues.

This clonotype was recorded at least ten times. This sequence joins TRBV10-2 and TRBJ2-5, with unresolved D. The V gene's germline CDR1 is WSHSY and CDR2 SAAADI. This CDR3 has 14 amino acids. Trimming removed 6 bases at V and 2 bases at J, with 13 bases between. CDR3 loop: CASRGSSPQETQYF. The CDR3 DNA sequence: TGCGCCAGCAGGGGTAGCTCACCTCAAGAGACCCAGTACTTC.

This clonotype was detected a few times. The genes are TRBV28 and TRBJ2-7, with 12 bases fitting TRBD2. J gave up 2 bases and V 7 bases, and 6 bases lay outside the gene matches. Germline CDR1 reads MDHEN; CDR2 reads SYDVKM. The CDR3 runs 15 residues. For the CDR3, the DNA is TGTGCCAGCAACCCGGGACTAGCGGGCCCCTACGAGCAGTACTTC. Amino acids: CASNPGLAGPYEQYF.

The chain recombines TRBV28 with TRBJ2-7; tentative D call: TRBD2 (5 bases). CDR3 length: 12 amino acids. V was pared by 6 bases and J by 6 bases, with 12 bases between. From germline, CDR1 is MDHEN and CDR2 SYDVKM. The CDR3 spells CASRSGGGEQYF. CDR3 nucleotides: TGTGCCAGCAGGAGCGGTGGAGGCGAGCAGTACTTC.

This clonotype was observed a handful of times. The V and J genes are TRBV5-4 and TRBJ2-1; 10 bases map to TRBD2. This CDR3 is 16 amino acids long. Germline-derived CDR1 and CDR2 are SGHNT and YYREEE (reference sequence). The V gene end was trimmed by 3 bases and the J gene end by 5 bases; junction bases not matched to a gene: 8. Written as DNA, the CDR3 is TGTGCCAGCAGCTCCGAACTAGCGGGACGGAACAATGAGCAGTTCTTC. Translated, it gives CASSSELAGRNNEQFF.

In regard to this clonotype: A much larger clone differs by one base, so this may be a read error. The V call is TRBV20-1, the J call TRBJ2-7; D is ambiguous. Germline V CDR1 and CDR2: DFQATT, SNEGSKA (reference sequence). The CDR3 totals 15 residues. Trimming stripped 1 base from V and 2 bases from J, with 15 bases between. DNA for the CDR3: TGCAGTGCTAGAGGCCCACCTAACGGTACCTACGAGCAGTACTTC. Protein sequence: CSARGPPNGTYEQYF.

About this clonotype: This may be a read error, as it is one base from a much larger clone. This chain connects TRBV6-6 to TRBJ1-5; possibly TRBD1 for D (5 bases). The CDR3 extends over 16 amino acids. Trimming took off 1 base at V and 5 bases at J, with 15 bases between the two ends. CDR1 is MNHNY, CDR2 SVGAGI, per germline (reference sequence). As DNA, the CDR3 is TGTGCCAGCAGTTACTTGATAAGGGTGGGGGATCAGCCCCAGCATTTT. This sequence encodes CASSYLIRVGDQPQHF.

On this clonotype itself: A much larger clone lies a single base off, so this may be a read error. The rearrangement links TRBV7-7 to TRBJ2-1, with 9 positions matching TRBD2. The germline CDR1 and CDR2 sequences are SSHAT and FNYEAQ (reference sequence). The CDR3 has 15 residues. The CDR3 DNA sequence: TGTACTAGCAGCTCTCAAGCGGGAGGCTACAATGAGCAGTTCTTC. Its protein product is CTSSSQAGGYNEQFF.

This clonotype was found many times. V usage is TRBV15 and J usage is TRBJ2-7; no firm D call. Per the germline V gene, CDR1 is LNHNV and CDR2 is YYDKDF (reference sequence). The length of the CDR3 is 12 residues. Trimming left V 1 base short and J 5 bases short, with 6 bases between. CDR3 in DNA: TGTGCCACCAGCAGAGGAAGGGACGAGCAGTACTTC. Protein: CATSRGRDEQYF.

This chain joins TRBV10-3 and TRBJ2-4; D not certain. CDR1 is ENHRY, CDR2 SYGVKD, per germline. V lost 9 bases and J 2 bases, leaving 11 bases between the germline ends. The CDR3 covers 13 residues. CDR3 DNA: TGTGCCATTGGGGATCTAACCAAAAACATTCAGTACTTC. As protein: CAIGDLTKNIQYF.

The sample holds one count of this clonotype. A clone one base away is much larger, so this may be a read error. The chain employs TRBV6-1 and TRBJ2-5; D possibly corresponds to TRBD2 (7 bases). CDR3 length: 12 residues. Trimming took 11 bases from V and 5 from J, leaving 15 bases between them. Germline V gene lookup returns CDR1 MNHNS and CDR2 SASEGT. The CDR3 protein is CAGGEGVETQYF. The CDR3 coding sequence is TGTGCCGGCGGGGAGGGGGTTGAGACCCAGTACTTC.

V is TRBV25-1 and J is TRBJ1-2; D not certain. CDR3 length equals 11 residues. With 11 bases removed from V and 4 bases from J, the gap between germline ends came to 11 bases. The germline V gene has CDR1 MGHDK and CDR2 SYGVNS. CDR3 bases: TGTGCCTGGGGATTGGGCTATGGCTACACCTTC. Amino acid sequence: CAWGLGYGYTF.

This clonotype has ten or more counts. The chain carries TRBV10-3 and TRBJ1-5; D is unresolved. The germline CDR1 and CDR2 sequences are ENHRY and SYGVKD. Trimming removed 3 bases from V and 5 bases from J, with 11 bases in between. The CDR3 has 14 residues. The CDR3 nucleotides are TGTGCCATCAGTGACAGCAGGTTAGATCAGCCCCAGCATTTT. Its translation is CAISDSRLDQPQHF.